Below, one T cell receptor (beta chain) is given with its context. Its cognate antigen is unknown. The source of the sample is a study of yellow fever vaccine responses in identical twins. Study-level points and caveats: Convergence reportedly seemed to mark part of the twins' vaccine T cell response, with personalization marking the rest.

One entry per CDR3 protein, called by TCRdb with MiXCR from the RT-PCR reads. This sample has more than 500 distinct CDR3 sequences; roughly 90% occur once, and the top ten carry about 13%. The CDR3 extends over 17 amino acids. The V segment lost 0 bases and the J segment 7 bases; nucleotides outside the gene matches: 9. The chain is built from TRBV23-1 and TRBJ1-1, with 12 bases fitting TRBD1. TRBV23-1 is treated as an ORF (open reading frame) with a function not yet certain. The material sequenced was T cells from blood (PBMCs), unsorted or a sorted subset (not recorded which), taken before or after yellow fever vaccination (not recorded which). The TCR originated in a female donor who received the yellow fever vaccine. CDR3 protein: CASSQSPRDRGLGEAFF. CDR3 DNA sequence: TGCGCCAGCAGTCAATCCCCCCGGGACAGGGGGCTGGGTGAAGCTTTCTTT.